This T cell receptor beta chain was captured by sequencing in a study of T cell responses to AZD1222 COVID-19 vaccine. Findings of the study overall: AZD1222 recipients seropositive at baseline numbered only 6 or 7. Clonal diversity was possibly underestimated, and white British individuals and females predominated among donors. In all cases, repertoires were sampled only after the peak T cell response. Spike was spanned by vaccine-associated CD4 TCRs, which were dominant at 160-218 and 743-854.

On this clone itself: No antigen is known for it.

Clones were sequenced by immunoSEQ multiplex PCR, and TCRdb holds only the in-frame ones, with some missing. The table shows approximately 150,000 clones, with 80% to 90% occurring only once. The sequenced sample was peripheral blood, obtained 28 days after the second dose of the MenACWY control vaccine. The TCR sequence derives from an adult who received the MenACWY meningococcal vaccine as a control.

The CDR3 sequence: CASSPYLSETYEQYF. CDR3 nucleotide sequence: TGTGCCAGCTCACCCTACCTCAGCGAAACCTACGAGCAGTACTTC. V usage is TRBV18 and J usage is TRBJ2-7; D is unresolved. The CDR3 contains 15 residues. CDR1 is KGHSH and CDR2 is LQKENI in the germline V gene. The V and J ends lost 3 bases and 2 bases respectively, with 14 bases between them.